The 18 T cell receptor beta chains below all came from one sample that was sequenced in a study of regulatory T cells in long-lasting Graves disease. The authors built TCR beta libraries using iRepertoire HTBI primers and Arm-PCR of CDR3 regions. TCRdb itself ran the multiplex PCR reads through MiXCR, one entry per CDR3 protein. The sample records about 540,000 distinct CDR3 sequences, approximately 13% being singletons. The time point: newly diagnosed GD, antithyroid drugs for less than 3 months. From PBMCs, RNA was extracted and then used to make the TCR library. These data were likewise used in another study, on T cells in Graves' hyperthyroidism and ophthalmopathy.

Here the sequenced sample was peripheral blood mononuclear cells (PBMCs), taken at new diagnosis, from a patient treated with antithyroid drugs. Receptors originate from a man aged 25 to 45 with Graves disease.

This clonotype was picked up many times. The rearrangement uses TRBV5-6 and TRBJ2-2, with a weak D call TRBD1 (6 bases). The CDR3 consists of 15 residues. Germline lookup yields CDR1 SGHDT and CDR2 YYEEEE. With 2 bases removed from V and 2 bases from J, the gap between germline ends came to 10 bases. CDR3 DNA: TGTGCCAGCAGCTTAGTCAGGGGCAACACCGGGGAGCTGTTTTTT. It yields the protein CASSLVRGNTGELFF.

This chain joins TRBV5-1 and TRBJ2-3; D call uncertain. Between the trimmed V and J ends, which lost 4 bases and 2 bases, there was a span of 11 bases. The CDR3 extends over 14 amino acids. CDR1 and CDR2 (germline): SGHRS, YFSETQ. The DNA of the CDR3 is TGCGCCAGCAGCCCCCGGACCACCACAGATACGCAGTATTTT. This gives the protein CASSPRTTTDTQYF.

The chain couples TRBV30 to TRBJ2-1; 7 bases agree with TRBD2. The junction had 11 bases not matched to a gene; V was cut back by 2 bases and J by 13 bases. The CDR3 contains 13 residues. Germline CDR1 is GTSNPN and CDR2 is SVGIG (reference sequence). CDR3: CAWSLDEGGTQFF. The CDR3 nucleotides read TGTGCCTGGAGTTTGGACGAGGGAGGGACCCAGTTCTTC.

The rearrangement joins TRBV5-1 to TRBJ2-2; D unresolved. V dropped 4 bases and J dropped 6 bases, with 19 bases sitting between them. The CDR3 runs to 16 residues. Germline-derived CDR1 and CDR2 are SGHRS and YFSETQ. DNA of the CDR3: TGCGCCAGCAGCCCGGCAGTTCTGGAAGGTGCCGGGGAGCTGTTTTTT. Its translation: CASSPAVLEGAGELFF.

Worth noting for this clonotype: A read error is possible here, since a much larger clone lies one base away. The DNA of the CDR3 is TGTGCCAGCAGCTTAGCGGGAGGCTCCTTCTTCGAGCAGTACTTC. Translated: CASSLAGGSFFEQYF. The V gene is TRBV7-3, the J gene TRBJ2-7; 8 nucleotides align to TRBD2. Germline lookup yields CDR1 SGHTA and CDR2 FQGTGA. The CDR3 runs to 15 residues. J was trimmed by 6 bases and V by 2 bases; bases with no gene match: 9.

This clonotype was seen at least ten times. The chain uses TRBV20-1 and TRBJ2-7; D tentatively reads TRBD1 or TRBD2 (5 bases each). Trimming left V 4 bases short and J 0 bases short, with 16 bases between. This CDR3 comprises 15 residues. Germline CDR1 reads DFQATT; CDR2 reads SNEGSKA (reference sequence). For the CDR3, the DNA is TGCAGTGCTAAGGATCCGGGACGGGGCTCCTACGAGCAGTACTTC. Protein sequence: CSAKDPGRGSYEQYF.

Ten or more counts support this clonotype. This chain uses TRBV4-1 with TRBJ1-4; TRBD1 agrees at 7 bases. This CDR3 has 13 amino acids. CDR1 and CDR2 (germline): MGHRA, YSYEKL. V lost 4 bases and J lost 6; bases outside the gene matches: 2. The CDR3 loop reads CASSRDSDEKLFF. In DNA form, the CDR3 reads TGCGCCAGCAGCCGGGACAGTGATGAAAAACTGTTTTTT.

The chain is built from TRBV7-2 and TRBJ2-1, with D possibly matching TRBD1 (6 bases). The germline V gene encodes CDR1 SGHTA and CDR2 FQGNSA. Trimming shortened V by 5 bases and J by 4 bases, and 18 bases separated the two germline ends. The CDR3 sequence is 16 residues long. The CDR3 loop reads CASSQEWTQGYNEQFF. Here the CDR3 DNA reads TGTGCCAGCAGCCAAGAATGGACTCAGGGGTACAATGAGCAGTTCTTC.

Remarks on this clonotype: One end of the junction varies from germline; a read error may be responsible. The CDR3 loop reads CGVEGALYEQYF. CDR3 sequence (DNA): TGCGGCGTTGAAGGGGCGCTTTACGAGCAGTACTTC. V gene TRBV29-1 combines with J gene TRBJ2-7, with TRBD1 as a possible D gene (5 bases). CDR1 is SQVTM, CDR2 ANQGSEA, per germline. The CDR3 is made up of 12 amino acids.

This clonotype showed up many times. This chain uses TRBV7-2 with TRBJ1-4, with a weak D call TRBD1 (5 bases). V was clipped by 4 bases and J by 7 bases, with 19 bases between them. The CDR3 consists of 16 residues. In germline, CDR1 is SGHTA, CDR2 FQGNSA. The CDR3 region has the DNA TGTGCCAGCAGCTCCACAAGAGGGGCTATAGGTGAAAAACTGTTTTTT. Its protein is CASSSTRGAIGEKLFF.

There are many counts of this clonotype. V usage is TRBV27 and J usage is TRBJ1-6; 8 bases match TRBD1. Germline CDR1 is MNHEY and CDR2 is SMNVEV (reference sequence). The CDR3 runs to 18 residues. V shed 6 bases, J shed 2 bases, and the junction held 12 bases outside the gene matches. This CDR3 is CASSPWQGASPYNSPLHF. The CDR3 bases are TGTGCCAGCAGCCCCTGGCAGGGGGCATCTCCCTATAATTCACCCCTCCACTTT.

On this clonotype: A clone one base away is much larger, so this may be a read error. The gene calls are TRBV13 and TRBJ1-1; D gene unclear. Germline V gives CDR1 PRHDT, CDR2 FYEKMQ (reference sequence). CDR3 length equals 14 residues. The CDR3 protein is CAGSPRLSNAEAFF. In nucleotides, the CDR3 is TGTGCCGGCAGCCCCCGACTCTCTAACGCTGAAGCTTTCTTT. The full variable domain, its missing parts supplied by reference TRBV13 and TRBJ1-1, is AAGVIQSPRHLIKEKRETATLKCYPIPRHDTVYWYQQGPGQDPQFLISFYEKMQSDKGSIPDRFSAQQFSDYHSELNMSSLELGDSALYFCAGSPRLSNAEAFFGQGTRLTVV.

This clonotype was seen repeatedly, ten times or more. CDR3 DNA sequence: TGCAGTGCTAGATCTCGATACTCGAGCTCCTACAATGAGCAGTTCTTC. Translated, it gives CSARSRYSSSYNEQFF. The genes are TRBV20-1 and TRBJ2-1; D is ambiguous. Germline lookup yields CDR1 DFQATT and CDR2 SNEGSKA (reference sequence). Between the trimmed V and J ends, which lost 2 bases and 0 bases, there was a span of 14 bases. The CDR3 loop spans 16 amino acids.

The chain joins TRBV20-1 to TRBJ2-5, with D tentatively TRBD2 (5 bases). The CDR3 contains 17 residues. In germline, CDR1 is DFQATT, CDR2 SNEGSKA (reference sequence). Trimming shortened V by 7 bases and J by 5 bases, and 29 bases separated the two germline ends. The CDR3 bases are TGCAGTGTTAACCCGGGATTCCCGGGTTCCTTGGGGGAGACCCAGTACTTC. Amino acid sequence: CSVNPGFPGSLGETQYF.

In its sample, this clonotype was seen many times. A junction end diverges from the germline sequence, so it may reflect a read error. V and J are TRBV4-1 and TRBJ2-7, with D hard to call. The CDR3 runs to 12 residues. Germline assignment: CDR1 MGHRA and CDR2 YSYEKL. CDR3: CASSQVGYEQYF. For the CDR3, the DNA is TGTGCCAGCAGCCAAGTAGGGTACGAGCAGTACTTC.

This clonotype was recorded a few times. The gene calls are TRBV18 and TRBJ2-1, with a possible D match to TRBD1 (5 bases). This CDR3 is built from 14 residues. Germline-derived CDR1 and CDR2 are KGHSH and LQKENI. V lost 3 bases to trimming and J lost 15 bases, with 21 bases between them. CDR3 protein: CASSPAGLRYRRFF. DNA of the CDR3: TGTGCCAGCTCACCCGCAGGGCTTCGGTACCGGCGGTTCTTC.

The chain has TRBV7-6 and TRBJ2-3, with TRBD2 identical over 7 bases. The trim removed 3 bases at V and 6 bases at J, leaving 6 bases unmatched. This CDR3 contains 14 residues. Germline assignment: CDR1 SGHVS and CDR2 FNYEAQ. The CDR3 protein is CASSFSAGTDTQYF. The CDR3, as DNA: TGTGCCAGCAGCTTTTCAGCGGGAACGGATACGCAGTATTTT.

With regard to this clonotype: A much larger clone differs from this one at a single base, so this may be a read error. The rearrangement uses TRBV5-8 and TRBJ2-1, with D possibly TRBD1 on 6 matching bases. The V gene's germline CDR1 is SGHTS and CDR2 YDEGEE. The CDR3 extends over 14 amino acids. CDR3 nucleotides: TGTGCCAGCAGCGAGGTAGCAGGGGTCGATGATCAGTTCTTC. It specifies CASSEVAGVDDQFF. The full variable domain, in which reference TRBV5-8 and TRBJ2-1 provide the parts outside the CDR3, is EAGVTQSPTHLIKTRGQQATLRCSPISGHTSVYWYQQALGLGLQFLLWYDEGEERNRGNFPPRFSGRQFPNYSSELNVNALELEDSALYLCASSEVAGVDDQFFGPGTRLTVL.